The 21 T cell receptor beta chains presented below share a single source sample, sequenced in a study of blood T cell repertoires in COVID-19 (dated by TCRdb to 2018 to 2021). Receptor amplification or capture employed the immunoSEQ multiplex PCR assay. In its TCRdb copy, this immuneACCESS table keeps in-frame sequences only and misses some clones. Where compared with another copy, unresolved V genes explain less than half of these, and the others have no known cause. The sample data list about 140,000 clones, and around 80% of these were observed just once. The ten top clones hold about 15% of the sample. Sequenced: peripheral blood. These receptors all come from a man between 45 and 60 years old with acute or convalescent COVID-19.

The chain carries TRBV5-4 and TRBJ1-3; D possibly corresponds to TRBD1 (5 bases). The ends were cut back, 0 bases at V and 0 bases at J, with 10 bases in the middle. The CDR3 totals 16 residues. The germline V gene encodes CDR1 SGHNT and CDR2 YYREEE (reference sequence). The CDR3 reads CASSLGGVRSGNTIYF. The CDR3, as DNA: TGTGCCAGCAGCTTGGGGGGCGTTCGCTCTGGAAACACCATATATTTT. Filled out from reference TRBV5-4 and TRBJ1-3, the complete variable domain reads ETGVTQSPTHLIKTRGQQVTLRCSSQSGHNTVSWYQQALGQGPQFIFQYYREEENGRGNFPPRFSGLQFPNYSSELNVNALELDDSALYLCASSLGGVRSGNTIYFGEGSWLTVV.

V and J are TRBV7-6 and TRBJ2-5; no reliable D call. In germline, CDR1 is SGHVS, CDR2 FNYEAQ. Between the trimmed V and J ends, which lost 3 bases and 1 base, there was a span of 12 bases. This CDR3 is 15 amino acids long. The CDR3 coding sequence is TGTGCCAGCAGCTTTGGGCACAATCTCCAAGAGACCCAGTACTTC. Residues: CASSFGHNLQETQYF. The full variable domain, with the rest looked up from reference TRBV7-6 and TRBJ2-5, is GAGVSQSPRYKVTKRGQDVALRCDPISGHVSLYWYRQALGQGPEFLTYFNYEAQQDKSGLPNDRFSAERPEGSISTLTIQRTEQRDSAMYRCASSFGHNLQETQYFGPGTRLLVL.

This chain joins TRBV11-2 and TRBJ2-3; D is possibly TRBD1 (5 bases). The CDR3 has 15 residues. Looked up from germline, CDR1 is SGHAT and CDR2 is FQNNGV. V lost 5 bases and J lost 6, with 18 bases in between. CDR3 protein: CASSAQQVPGDTQYF. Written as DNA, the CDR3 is TGTGCCAGCAGCGCCCAACAGGTGCCTGGGGATACGCAGTATTTT.

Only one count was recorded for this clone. This chain's CDR3 is CASSRGLGSPLHF. CDR3 in DNA: TGTGCCAGCAGCAGGGGGTTAGGTTCACCCCTCCACTTT. The chain combines TRBV27 with TRBJ1-6, with 7 bases aligning to TRBD1. Germline V gives CDR1 MNHEY, CDR2 SMNVEV (reference sequence). The CDR3 has 13 residues. Trimming removed 6 bases from V and 9 bases from J; junction bases left unmatched: 5.

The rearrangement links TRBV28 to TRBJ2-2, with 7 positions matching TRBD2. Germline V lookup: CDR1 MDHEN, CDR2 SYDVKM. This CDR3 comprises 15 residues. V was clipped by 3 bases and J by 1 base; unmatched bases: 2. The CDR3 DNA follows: TGTGCCAGCAGTTTGGGACTAAAGAACACCGGGGAGCTGTTTTTT. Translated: CASSLGLKNTGELFF.

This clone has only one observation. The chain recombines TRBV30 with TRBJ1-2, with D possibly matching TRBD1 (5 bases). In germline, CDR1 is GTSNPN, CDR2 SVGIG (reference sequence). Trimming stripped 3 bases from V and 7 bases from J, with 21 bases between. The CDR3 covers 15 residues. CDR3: CAWSHRGGELRGYTF. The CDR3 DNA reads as TGTGCCTGGAGCCATCGGGGGGGGGAATTACGTGGCTACACCTTC.

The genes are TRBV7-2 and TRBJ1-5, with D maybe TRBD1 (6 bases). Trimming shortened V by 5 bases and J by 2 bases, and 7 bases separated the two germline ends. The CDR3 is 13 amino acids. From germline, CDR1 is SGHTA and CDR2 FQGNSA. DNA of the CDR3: TGTGCCAGCAGCCGACAGGGCAATCAGCCCCAGCATTTT. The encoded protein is CASSRQGNQPQHF.

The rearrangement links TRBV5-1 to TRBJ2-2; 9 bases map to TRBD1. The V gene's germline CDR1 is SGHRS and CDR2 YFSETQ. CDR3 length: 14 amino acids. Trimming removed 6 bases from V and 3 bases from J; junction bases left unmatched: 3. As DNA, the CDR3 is TGCGCCAGCATGGACAGGGGTGACACCGGGGAGCTGTTTTTT. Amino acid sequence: CASMDRGDTGELFF.

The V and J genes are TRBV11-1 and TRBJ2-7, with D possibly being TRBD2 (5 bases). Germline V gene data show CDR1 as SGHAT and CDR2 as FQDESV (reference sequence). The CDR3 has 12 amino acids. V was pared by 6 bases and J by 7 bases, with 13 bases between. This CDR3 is CASRGGSGEQYF. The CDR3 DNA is TGTGCCAGCAGGGGCGGTTCGGGGGAGCAGTACTTC.

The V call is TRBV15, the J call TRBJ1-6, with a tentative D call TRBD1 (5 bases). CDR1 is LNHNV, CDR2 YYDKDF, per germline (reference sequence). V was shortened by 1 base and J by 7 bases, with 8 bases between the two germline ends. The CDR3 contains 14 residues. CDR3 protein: CATSRGNRNSPLHF. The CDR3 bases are TGTGCCACCAGCAGAGGTAACAGGAATTCACCCCTCCACTTT.

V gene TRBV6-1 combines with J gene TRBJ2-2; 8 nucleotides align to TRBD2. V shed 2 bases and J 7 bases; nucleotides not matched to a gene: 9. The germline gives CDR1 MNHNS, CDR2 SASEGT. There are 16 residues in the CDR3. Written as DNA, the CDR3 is TGTGCCAGCAGTGAATGGGCAGCGGGGGCGAGCGGGGAGCTGTTTTTT. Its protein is CASSEWAAGASGELFF.

The CDR3 here is CASSEFIQGGGQPQHF. In nucleotides, the CDR3 is TGTGCCAGCAGTGAATTCATACAGGGTGGGGGTCAGCCCCAGCATTTT. J is TRBJ1-5 and V is TRBV6-1; possibly TRBD1 for D (6 bases). Germline assignment: CDR1 MNHNS and CDR2 SASEGT. The CDR3 loop spans 16 amino acids. With 2 bases removed from V and 6 bases from J, the gap between germline ends came to 17 bases.

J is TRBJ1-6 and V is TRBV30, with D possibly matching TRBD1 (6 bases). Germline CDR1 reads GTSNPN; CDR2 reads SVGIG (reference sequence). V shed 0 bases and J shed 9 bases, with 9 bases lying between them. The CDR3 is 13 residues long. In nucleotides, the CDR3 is TGTGCCTGGAGTGTACAGGGTGGTTCACCCCTCCACTTT. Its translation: CAWSVQGGSPLHF. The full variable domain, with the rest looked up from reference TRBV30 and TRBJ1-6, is SQTIHQWPATLVQPVGSPLSLECTVEGTSNPNLYWYRQAAGRGLQLLFYSVGIGQISSEVPQNLSASRPQDRQFILSSKKLLLSDSGFYLCAWSVQGGSPLHFGNGTRLTVT.

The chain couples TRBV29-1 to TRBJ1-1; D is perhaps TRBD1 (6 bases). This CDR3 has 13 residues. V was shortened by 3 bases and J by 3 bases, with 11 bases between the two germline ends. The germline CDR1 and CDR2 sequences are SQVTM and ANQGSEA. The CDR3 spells CSVESQGHTEAFF. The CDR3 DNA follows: TGCAGCGTTGAGAGCCAGGGGCACACTGAAGCTTTCTTT.

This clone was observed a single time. In nucleotides, the CDR3 is TGTGCCAGCAGCTTGGACAGGACCTACTACGAGCAGTACTTC. As protein: CASSLDRTYYEQYF. The gene calls are TRBV5-5 and TRBJ2-7; possibly TRBD1 for D (5 bases). V was cut by 0 bases and J by 3 bases, with 10 bases left in between. Germline V gives CDR1 SGHKS, CDR2 YYEKEE (reference sequence). CDR3 length: 14 residues. The full variable domain, rest sourced from reference TRBV5-5 and TRBJ2-7, is DAGVTQSPTHLIKTRGQQVTLRCSPISGHKSVSWYQQVLGQGPQFIFQYYEKEERGRGNFPDRFSARQFPNYSSELNVNALLLGDSALYLCASSLDRTYYEQYFGPGTRLTVT.

DNA of the CDR3: TGTGCCAGCAGGTCTCCAAAACAGGGGGTGGGCTATGGCTACACCTTC. It is translated as CASRSPKQGVGYGYTF. The gene calls are TRBV28 and TRBJ1-2, with 8 bases aligning to TRBD1. Germline V gene lookup returns CDR1 MDHEN and CDR2 SYDVKM. CDR3 length: 16 residues. With 6 bases clipped from V and 4 bases from J, the junction kept 13 bases outside the gene matches.

CDR3 DNA sequence: TGTGCCATCAGTGGGACTAGCGGGGGCGCAGATACGCAGTATTTT. This sequence encodes CAISGTSGGADTQYF. V and J are TRBV10-3 and TRBJ2-3; 13 nucleotides align to TRBD2. V was clipped by 4 bases and J by 4 bases; unmatched bases: 2. CDR1 is ENHRY, CDR2 SYGVKD, per germline. This CDR3 has 15 residues.

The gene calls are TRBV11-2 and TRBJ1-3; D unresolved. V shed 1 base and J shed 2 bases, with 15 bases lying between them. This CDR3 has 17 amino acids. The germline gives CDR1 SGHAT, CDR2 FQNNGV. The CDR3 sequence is CASSLAVRGRAGNTIYF. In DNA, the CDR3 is TGTGCCAGCAGCTTAGCCGTTCGCGGCCGCGCTGGAAACACCATATATTTT.

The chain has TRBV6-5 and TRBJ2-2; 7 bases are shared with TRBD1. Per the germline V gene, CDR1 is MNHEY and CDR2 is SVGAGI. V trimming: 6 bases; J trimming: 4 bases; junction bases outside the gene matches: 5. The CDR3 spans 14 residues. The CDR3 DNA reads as TGTGCCAGCAGGAGGGACAGACTCACCGGGGAGCTGTTTTTT. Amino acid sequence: CASRRDRLTGELFF.

CDR3 residues: CASSESTGSQPQHF. The CDR3 coding sequence is TGCGCCAGCAGTGAGTCGACAGGGAGCCAGCCCCAGCATTTT. J is TRBJ1-5 and V is TRBV10-1; 7 nucleotides match TRBD1. V lost 0 bases and J lost 7; bases outside the gene matches: 3. CDR1 WNHNN and CDR2 SYGVQD come from the germline V gene (reference sequence). The CDR3 is 14 amino acids.

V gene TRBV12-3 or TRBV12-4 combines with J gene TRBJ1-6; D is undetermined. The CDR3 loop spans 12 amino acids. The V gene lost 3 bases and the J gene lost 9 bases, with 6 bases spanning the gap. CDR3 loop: CASSFPSSPLHF. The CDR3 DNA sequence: TGTGCCAGCAGTTTTCCGAGTTCACCCCTCCACTTT.